Shown below are 18 T cell receptor beta chains from a single sample sequenced in a study of T-cell memory formation after mild COVID-19. MiXCR, applied by TCRdb to the 5' RACE reads, yields one record per CDR3 protein. The profile shows 10,000 to 15,000 distinct CDR3 sequences, 13% to 15% of them singletons. Sequenced input: PBMCs or a T cell subset sorted from them (not recorded which). Receptors were obtained from a young man who had mild COVID-19 (a few samples of this study predate the infection). Cell type and time point are not known.

This clonotype was picked up many times. The chain links TRBV7-2 to TRBJ2-7, with D perhaps TRBD1 (6 bases). V lost 2 bases, J lost 6 bases, and 17 bases lay in between. The length of the CDR3 is 15 residues. The germline V gene has CDR1 SGHTA and CDR2 FQGNSA. In nucleotides, the CDR3 is TGTGCCAGCAGCTTAAGTGTGTGGGACATGGGCGAGCAGTACGTC. Translation gives CASSLSVWDMGEQYV.

This clonotype has ten or more counts. This rearrangement joins TRBV11-1 to TRBJ1-1; D gene ambiguous. V was shortened by 6 bases and J by 0 bases, with 23 bases between the two germline ends. Per the germline V gene, CDR1 is SGHAT and CDR2 is FQDESV (reference sequence). The CDR3 totals 18 residues. CDR3 sequence: CASSRTGFPQRLNTEAFF. CDR3 in DNA: TGTGCCAGCAGTCGAACCGGGTTTCCGCAGCGGTTGAACACTGAAGCTTTCTTT.

This clonotype turned up a few times. The V call is TRBV4-1, the J call TRBJ2-1, with 11 bases that match TRBD1. Germline CDR1 is MGHRA and CDR2 is YSYEKL. J lost 2 bases, V lost 3 bases, and 6 bases had no gene match. The CDR3 contains 17 residues. The CDR3, as DNA: TGCGCCAGCAGCCAGCTGGGGACAGGGGGGACCTACAATGAGCAGTTCTTC. It codes for CASSQLGTGGTYNEQFF.

This clonotype was observed at least ten times. The rearrangement uses TRBV6-2 or TRBV6-3 and TRBJ1-6; D is undetermined. This CDR3 has 16 amino acids. Per germline, CDR1 MNHEY and CDR2 SVGEGT. The ends were cut back, 1 base at V and 8 bases at J, with 15 bases in the middle. This CDR3 reads CASSYFPPGEDSPLHF. The CDR3 bases are TGTGCCAGCAGTTACTTCCCGCCAGGCGAAGATTCACCCCTCCACTTT.

There are many counts of this clonotype. The chain carries TRBV5-1 and TRBJ1-1; D is possibly TRBD1 (5 bases). The germline V gene encodes CDR1 SGHRS and CDR2 YFSETQ. The CDR3 length is 15 residues. Deletions cut 3 bases from V and 1 base from J, with 13 bases between. CDR3 sequence (DNA): TGCGCCAGCAGCTCCGAGACAGTTGGGAACACTGAAGCTTTCTTT. Its protein product is CASSSETVGNTEAFF.

This clonotype showed up just a few times. The CDR3 DNA reads as TGTGCCAGTAGTCTTGACAGGAACACTGAAGCTTTCTTT. Encoded protein: CASSLDRNTEAFF. This sequence joins TRBV19 and TRBJ1-1, with D tentatively TRBD1 (5 bases). CDR3 size: 13 residues. The V end lost 5 bases, the J end lost 1 base, and 8 bases lay between the germline ends. CDR1 and CDR2 from the germline V gene are LNHDA and SQIVND (reference sequence).

This clonotype was observed at least ten times. The DNA for the CDR3 is TGTGCCAGCAGCCCTTCCCTAATCCGCAGCTACGAGCAGTACTTC. Translating gives CASSPSLIRSYEQYF. The chain has TRBV3-1 and TRBJ2-7; no clear D gene. In germline, CDR1 is LGHDT, CDR2 YNNKEL (reference sequence). V was trimmed by 4 bases and J by 3 bases, leaving 16 bases between them. The CDR3 totals 15 residues.

The table lists this clonotype with many counts. V and J are TRBV4-3 and TRBJ2-2, with TRBD2 matching over 16 bases. J gave up 9 bases and V 2 bases, and 9 bases lay outside the gene matches. CDR1 and CDR2 (germline): LGHNA, YSLEER. This CDR3 comprises 18 residues. CDR3 nucleotides: TGCGCCAGCAGCCAATCCCCGGGACTAGCGGGGGGGAGATGGGAGCTGTTTTTT. Amino acids: CASSQSPGLAGGRWELFF.

The rearrangement links TRBV6-5 to TRBJ2-1; a weak D match, TRBD1 (5 bases). The germline CDR1 and CDR2 sequences are MNHEY and SVGAGI. This CDR3 comprises 15 residues. Trimming removed 6 bases from V and 2 bases from J, with 14 bases in between. CDR3 sequence reads: CASSRRGQTYNEQFF. The CDR3 coding sequence is TGTGCCAGCAGCCGAAGGGGTCAAACCTACAATGAGCAGTTCTTC.

The gene calls are TRBV7-2 and TRBJ2-5; 8 bases are shared with TRBD2. The V gene's germline CDR1 is SGHTA and CDR2 FQGNSA. The CDR3 sequence is 15 residues long. The junction had 6 bases not matched to a gene; V was cut back by 4 bases and J by 2 bases. The CDR3 DNA follows: TGTGCCAGCAGCTCGGGCTTAGCGGGGCAAGAGACCCAGTACTTC. This translates into CASSSGLAGQETQYF.

This clonotype has only one observation. The rearrangement joins TRBV12-3 or TRBV12-4 to TRBJ2-4, with 13 bases fitting TRBD2. Losses at the gene ends were 6 bases for V and 8 bases for J; bases not matched to a gene: 13. CDR3 length equals 17 residues. CDR3 loop: CASRLLEGLAGRDIQYF. In DNA, the CDR3 is TGTGCCAGCAGACTTCTAGAGGGACTAGCGGGGCGGGACATTCAGTACTTC.

This clonotype showed up many times. This chain joins TRBV5-6 and TRBJ2-7, with D possibly being TRBD2 (6 bases). The V end was cut by 3 bases, the J end by 2 bases, with 9 bases between. The CDR3 has 13 amino acids. Germline V lookup: CDR1 SGHDT, CDR2 YYEEEE. The CDR3 DNA follows: TGTGCCAGCAGCTGGCGGGGCCCCTACGAGCAGTACGTC. It specifies CASSWRGPYEQYV.

This clonotype was counted between two and nine times. The chain recombines TRBV21-1 with TRBJ2-7; TRBD2, the D gene given by the table, was not confirmed from the DNA. TRBV21-1 is designated a pseudogene. The CDR3 runs to 13 residues. CDR3 nucleotide sequence: TGTGCCAGCACCGACGGAGGGTCCGAGGAGCAGTACGTC. This gives the protein CASTDGGSEEQYV.

This clonotype was seen only a few times. The chain recombines TRBV9 with TRBJ1-1; D possibly corresponds to TRBD1 (5 bases). Germline CDR1 SGDLS, CDR2 YYNGEE. The CDR3 totals 14 residues. V was shortened by 3 bases and J by 12 bases, with 21 bases between the two germline ends. In DNA, the CDR3 is TGTGCCAGCAGCGCCTATACCACAGGTTCGGATCCTTTCTTT. This gives the protein CASSAYTTGSDPFF.

J is TRBJ2-7 and V is TRBV10-3, with D maybe TRBD2 (5 bases). Germline CDR1 ENHRY, CDR2 SYGVKD. The V end was cut by 9 bases, the J end by 6 bases, with 24 bases between. The CDR3 totals 15 residues. The CDR3 loop reads CAISNDYWVIGEQYF. The CDR3 bases are TGTGCCATTTCTAACGACTATTGGGTGATTGGCGAGCAGTACTTC.

This clonotype has only one observation. This chain connects TRBV7-9 to TRBJ2-1, with 12 nucleotides matching TRBD1. V trimming: 5 bases; J trimming: 6 bases; junction bases outside the gene matches: 14. The CDR3 covers 18 residues. The V gene's germline CDR1 is SEHNR and CDR2 FQNEAQ (reference sequence). The CDR3 loop reads CASSPLPGTGGLVNEQFF. CDR3 in DNA: TGTGCCAGCAGCCCACTTCCCGGGACAGGGGGCTTGGTCAATGAGCAGTTCTTC.

This clonotype was observed a few times. CDR3 DNA: TGTGCCAGCAGCGGGGTGGTAGGGAACTATGGCTACACCTTC. Translation gives CASSGVVGNYGYTF. J is TRBJ1-2 and V is TRBV9; no clear D. The length of the CDR3 is 14 residues. The germline V gene encodes CDR1 SGDLS and CDR2 YYNGEE. The V end was cut by 3 bases, the J end by 2 bases, with 11 bases between.

V gene TRBV5-1 combines with J gene TRBJ1-1; D not resolved. V was trimmed by 6 bases and J by 1 base, leaving 10 bases between them. Germline-derived CDR1 and CDR2 are SGHRS and YFSETQ. The CDR3 contains 13 residues. CDR3 nucleotides: TGCGCCAGCAACATTAACTGGAACACTGAAGCTTTCTTT. Residues: CASNINWNTEAFF. The full variable domain, rest sourced from reference TRBV5-1 and TRBJ1-1, is KAGVTQTPRYLIKTRGQQVTLSCSPISGHRSVSWYQQTPGQGLQFLFEYFSETQRNKGNFPGRFSGRQFSNSRSEMNVSTLELGDSALYLCASNINWNTEAFFGQGTRLTVV.